This is a list of T cell receptor beta chains from one sample in a study of regulatory dendritic cells for organ transplantation. TCRdb keeps only in-frame clones here, not all; method: immunoSEQ multiplex PCR. This repertoire shows roughly 35,000 clones, 85% to 90% found once; its top ten account for under 0.065%. Sequencing was carried out using naive CD4+ T cells from blood. The receptors shown here come from a human donor in good health. The CDR3 runs from the conserved cysteine through the conserved F or W. The order of the fields is V gene, CDR3 length, J gene, CDR3 protein.

TRBV12-5	14	TRBJ2-5	CASGLVSVGETQYF
TRBV7-2	19	TRBJ2-5	CASSYLPSGGAHVLETQYF
TRBV18	16	TRBJ2-5	CASSALTGPDGGTQYF
TRBV2	14	TRBJ1-1	CASRLTAFNTEAFF
TRBV7-2	16	TRBJ1-6	CASSPRQGSGNSPLHF
TRBV30	12	TRBJ1-3	CAWCDSGNAIYF
TRBV27	18	TRBJ1-6	CASSSLAPRGSYNSPLHF
TRBV7-2	12	TRBJ2-1	CASSLVGRESFF
TRBV9	14	TRBJ2-7	CASSVGPGWDEQYF
TRBV30	13	TRBJ1-5	CAWSRQTNQPQHF
TRBV11-2	15	TRBJ2-1	CASSRAAGTSNEQFF
TRBV2	15	TRBJ2-5	CASRGSGTSLETQYF
TRBV2	14	TRBJ1-1	CASRPDSMNTEAFF
TRBV27	12	TRBJ2-7	CASSPRPGTRRF
TRBV7-6	16	TRBJ1-4	CASSFGPGRLNEKLFF
TRBV29-1	13	TRBJ1-5	CSALPDSNQPQHF
TRBV18	14	TRBJ1-5	CASSTGGGNQPQHF
TRBV6-6	14	TRBJ1-4	CASRLQGRDEKLFF
TRBV28	14	TRBJ1-4	CASSTLSKGSKLFF
TRBV15	13	TRBJ1-2	CATSPSLDWGYTF
TRBV15	16	TRBJ1-2	CATSRDRGGTGNGYTF
TRBV5-5	13	TRBJ2-7	CASSFGVWDEQYF
TRBV29-1	13	TRBJ1-2	CSVGGSGDYGYTF
TRBV7-2	15	TRBJ2-2	CASRFTGGSTGELFF
TRBV27	13	TRBJ2-3	CATRTSGTDTQYF
TRBV7-9	15	TRBJ2-5	CASSSYGQGKETQYF
TRBV19	13	TRBJ2-5	CASTPGGQETQYF
TRBV7-2	13	TRBJ1-5	CASSPTLNQPQHF
TRBV27	13	TRBJ2-7	CASKTGNFNEQYF
TRBV7-9	13	TRBJ2-5	CASSFDRAETQYF
TRBV19	14	TRBJ1-1	CASSKDGLNTEAFF
TRBV2	16	TRBJ1-4	CASSLGTGASREKLFF
TRBV19	15	TRBJ1-4	CASSRGSATNEKLFF
TRBV10-2	14	TRBJ1-2	CASSNTGPLNGYTF
TRBV13	18	TRBJ1-1	CASSKAGTGRFGDTEAFF
TRBV7-6	16	TRBJ1-1	CASSFSPAPGDTEAFF
TRBV11-2	17	TRBJ2-5	CASSFYGLAGPQETQYF
TRBV6-5	14	TRBJ2-7	CASSLLAGGREQYF
TRBV23-1	13	TRBJ2-3	CASRIRENNTQYF
TRBV5-4	15	TRBJ2-2	CASSSRQEDTGELFF
TRBV28	16	TRBJ2-7	CASRVPRAGGFYEQYF
TRBV19	18	TRBJ1-1	CASSNPGGLPLKDTEAFF
TRBV10-3	15	TRBJ2-7	CAISPADRSFGEQYF
TRBV6-5	14	TRBJ1-1	CASSYSGVRTEAFF
TRBV9	17	TRBJ2-3	CASSPMSGTTSTDTQYF
TRBV6-5	13	TRBJ2-5	CASSTPSMGTQYF
TRBV5-1	11	TRBJ2-5	CASSLRSIQYF
TRBV30	15	TRBJ1-3	CAWSVVWGSGNTIYF
TRBV18	16	TRBJ2-7	CASSAGTGGSSYEQYF
TRBV19	13	TRBJ1-2	CASSPRTGYGYTF
TRBV12-5	15	TRBJ1-2	CASGLENRGFYGYTF
TRBV6-1	13	TRBJ1-2	CASSEEISTGYTF
TRBV6-5	15	TRBJ1-2	CASSYSSPGGHGYTF
TRBV28	15	TRBJ2-7	CASRVAGRSSYEQYF
TRBV5-4	13	TRBJ2-1	CASTIEFYNEQFF
TRBV11-1	16	TRBJ2-7	CASSTYGTTSSYEQYF
TRBV7-2	14	TRBJ2-5	CASSPRLPEETQYF
TRBV6-6	14	TRBJ1-4	CASSYSSLREKLFF
TRBV10-1	14	TRBJ2-3	CASSLTAFGYTQYF
TRBV5-1	19	TRBJ2-3	CASSLGDGGTSDSTDTQYF